This T cell receptor beta chain was found in a study of PD-1 blockade in classical Hodgkin lymphoma. Study-level findings and limits: CD4+ TCR diversity rose significantly by C4D1, and CD8+ TCR diversity did not.

Trimming stripped 1 base from V and 5 bases from J, with 8 bases between. Per the germline V gene, CDR1 is LNHDA and CDR2 is SQIVND (reference sequence). The CDR3 runs to 13 residues. Measured with immunoSEQ multiplex PCR; TCRdb has only the in-frame clones, and not every one. Among more than 15,000 clones listed, 65% to 85% were seen once. Note on this clone: Antigen: not known.

This sample's time point: cycle 4 day 1 (C4D1), after less than 7 weeks of nivolumab. The patients all showed relapse after autologous stem cell transplantation, while their brentuximab vedotin exposure varied. It was by magnetic negative selection that CD4+ T cells were purified from thawed PBMCs. The chain uses TRBV19 and TRBJ1-2; no firm D call. This receptor was obtained from a human donor with classical Hodgkin lymphoma. Sequencing was performed on CD4+ T cells from blood, taken before the fourth cycle of nivolumab. As DNA, the CDR3 is TGTGCCAGTAGTATAGGGTTGGGGTATGGCTACACCTTC. Residues: CASSIGLGYGYTF.